These T cell receptor beta chains were read from a single sample in a study of T cells after yellow fever vaccination. TCRdb processed the 5' RACE reads anew with MiXCR; each CDR3 protein has one entry. The data contain 400,000 to 450,000 distinct CDR3 sequences, approximately 19% of them singletons. The specimen comprised PBMCs, sampled before the yellow fever booster vaccination. The receptors come from a man younger than 35 who received the YFV17D yellow fever vaccine. The CDR3 runs from the conserved cysteine through the conserved F or W. The D gene is left open where the match is weak. Expanded clones are given a class, and other clones once, few, many or no size at all.

DNA: TGCAGTGCTCGAATTGGGACAGGGCGGACTGAAGCTTTCTTT
CDR3: CSARIGTGRTEAFF
J: TRBJ1-1
size: many
V: TRBV20-1
D: TRBD1

DNA: TGTGCCAGCAGTTGGGACAACAACAATGAGCAGTTCTTC
CDR3: CASSWDNNNEQFF
J: TRBJ2-1
size: .
V: TRBV27
D: .

DNA: TGTGCCAGCAGTTACGGGACAGGCTACGAGCAGTACTTC
CDR3: CASSYGTGYEQYF
J: TRBJ2-7
size: .
V: TRBV6-6
D: TRBD1

DNA: TGTGCCAGCAGCCCCGCGACTAGCGGGGGGGCAGATACGCAGTATTTT
CDR3: CASSPATSGGADTQYF
J: TRBJ2-3
size: many
V: TRBV4-2
D: TRBD2

DNA: TGTGCCAGCAGCCAAAGGTTGGGTCAGTCGAACACTGAAGCTTTCTTT
CDR3: CASSQRLGQSNTEAFF
J: TRBJ1-1
size: .
V: TRBV4-2
D: .

DNA: TGTGCCAGCAGCCGGCGCGCGGGGGCGATCTCCTACGAGCAGTACTTC
CDR3: CASSRRAGAISYEQYF
J: TRBJ2-7
size: .
V: TRBV6-5
D: .

DNA: TGCAGTGCTAGAGATCCCCGACAGCAAGAGACCCAGTACTTC
CDR3: CSARDPRQQETQYF
J: TRBJ2-5
size: many
V: TRBV20-1
D: .

DNA: TGTGCCAGCAGTTATCGGGACAGCGATTATGGCTACACCTTC
CDR3: CASSYRDSDYGYTF
J: TRBJ1-2
size: few
V: TRBV6-5
D: TRBD1

DNA: TGCGCCAGCAGCCATGGCGGAGAGCTCTATGGCTACACCTTC
CDR3: CASSHGGELYGYTF
J: TRBJ1-2
size: many
V: TRBV5-1
D: .

DNA: TGCGCCAGCAGCTCCGGTGAGGGTTGGGTGGGCTCCTACGAGCAGTACTTC
CDR3: CASSSGEGWVGSYEQYF
J: TRBJ2-7
size: .
V: TRBV5-1
D: .